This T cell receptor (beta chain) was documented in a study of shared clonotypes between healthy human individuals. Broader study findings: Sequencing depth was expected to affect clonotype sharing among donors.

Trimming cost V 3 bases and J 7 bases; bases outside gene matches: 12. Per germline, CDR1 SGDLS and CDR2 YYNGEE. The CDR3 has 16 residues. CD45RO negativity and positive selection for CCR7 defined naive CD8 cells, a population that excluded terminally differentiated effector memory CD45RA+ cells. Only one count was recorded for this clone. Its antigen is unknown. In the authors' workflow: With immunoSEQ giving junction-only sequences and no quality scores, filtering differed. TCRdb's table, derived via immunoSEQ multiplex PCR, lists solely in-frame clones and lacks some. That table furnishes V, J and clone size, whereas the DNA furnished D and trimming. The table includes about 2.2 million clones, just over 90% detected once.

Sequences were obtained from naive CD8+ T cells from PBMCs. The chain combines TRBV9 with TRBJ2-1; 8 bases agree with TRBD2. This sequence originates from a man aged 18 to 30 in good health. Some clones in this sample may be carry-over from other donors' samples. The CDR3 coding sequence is TGTGCCAGCAGCGGCACTAGCGGACGAACGGGTAATGAGCAGTTCTTC. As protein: CASSGTSGRTGNEQFF.